The 25 T cell receptor beta chains reported below all come from one sample, sequenced in a study of T cell repertoires in cytomegalovirus infection. TCRdb fed the reads into MiXCR, producing one record per CDR3 protein. The sample contains approximately 270,000 distinct CDR3 sequences, roughly a fifth of which appear only once. What these receptors recognize is not known. The material was cultured PBMCs, obtained from culture after CMV antigen stimulation. The receptors stem from a human donor in good health (CMV status not recorded). Some clones in this sample may be carry-over from other donors' samples.

V gene TRBV20-1 combines with J gene TRBJ2-1; 12 nucleotides line up with TRBD2. Germline values: CDR1 DFQATT, CDR2 SNEGSKA (reference sequence). J was trimmed by 7 bases and V by 3 bases; bases with no gene match: 7. The CDR3 is made up of 15 amino acids. CDR3 bases: TGCAGTGCTAGCATTCTAGCGGGAGGGACTAATGAGCAGTTCTTC. Translated, it gives CSASILAGGTNEQFF.

The chain joins TRBV28 to TRBJ1-3; D unresolved. CDR1 is MDHEN, CDR2 SYDVKM, per germline. With 0 bases removed from V and 0 bases from J, the gap between germline ends came to 6 bases. The CDR3 is 15 amino acids. CDR3 amino acids: CASSLWGSSGNTIYF. CDR3 DNA sequence: TGTGCCAGCAGTTTATGGGGGAGCTCTGGAAACACCATATATTTT.

The table lists this clonotype with many counts. The rearrangement uses TRBV12-3 or TRBV12-4 and TRBJ1-6; D might be TRBD1 (6 bases). The germline V and J ends were trimmed by 2 bases and 9 bases, with 14 bases remaining between them. The CDR3 runs 15 residues. The CDR3 is CASSLSGVGTSPLHF. CDR3 bases: TGTGCCAGCAGTTTATCAGGGGTCGGGACTTCACCCCTCCACTTT.

Only one count was recorded for this clonotype. The CDR3 coding sequence is TGTGCCAGCAGTGCAGCGGGAGAGGCCGGGGAGCTGTTTTTT. Amino acids: CASSAAGEAGELFF. The chain couples TRBV12-3 or TRBV12-4 to TRBJ2-2; 8 bases align to TRBD2. Trimming cost V 5 bases and J 6 bases; bases outside gene matches: 5. The CDR3 runs to 14 residues.

DNA for the CDR3: TGTGCCAGCAGTTACTCGGCGGCAGGGGCGAACACTGAAGCTTTCTTT. This sequence encodes CASSYSAAGANTEAFF. The chain joins TRBV6-6 to TRBJ1-1; maybe TRBD1 (6 bases). Trimming took off 0 bases at V and 1 base at J, with 12 bases between the two ends. The CDR3 contains 16 residues. Germline loops: CDR1 MNHNY, CDR2 SVGAGI (reference sequence).

The sample holds many counts of this clonotype. The chain couples TRBV7-9 to TRBJ1-1; D is unclear. This CDR3 spans 14 amino acids. V lost 10 bases, J lost 1 base, and 16 bases lay in between. CDR1 and CDR2 from the germline V gene are SEHNR and FQNEAQ (reference sequence). The chain's CDR3 is CATHLREGNTEAFF. CDR3 sequence (DNA): TGTGCCACCCACCTAAGAGAGGGGAACACTGAAGCTTTCTTT.

This clonotype turned up a few times. The chain recombines TRBV24-1 with TRBJ2-5, with a tentative D call TRBD1 (5 bases). Germline values: CDR1 KGHDR, CDR2 SFDVKD. With 4 bases removed from V and 5 bases from J, the gap between germline ends came to 7 bases. This CDR3 region has 12 residues. The CDR3 sequence is CATSEGRETQYF. The CDR3, as DNA: TGTGCCACCAGTGAGGGGCGGGAGACCCAGTACTTC.

In this sample, this clonotype turned up a few times. The chain is built from TRBV9 and TRBJ1-2; 8 bases agree with TRBD1. The CDR3 covers 14 residues. V gave up 3 bases and J gave up 3 bases; unmatched junction bases: 4. Germline V CDR1 and CDR2: SGDLS, YYNGEE. CDR3 protein: CASSAGQAYYGYTF. The CDR3 DNA follows: TGTGCCAGCAGCGCGGGACAGGCCTACTATGGCTACACCTTC.

This clonotype occurred a few times. This chain joins TRBV30 and TRBJ2-3; 10 bases are a match to TRBD2. The length of the CDR3 is 14 residues. V was pared by 0 bases and J by 4 bases, with 1 base of the junction left unmatched. Germline assignment: CDR1 GTSNPN and CDR2 SVGIG (reference sequence). The CDR3 reads CAWSVLAGADTQYF. In nucleotides, the CDR3 is TGTGCCTGGAGTGTCCTAGCGGGAGCAGATACGCAGTATTTT.

In this sample, this clonotype turned up many times. The rearrangement joins TRBV7-9 to TRBJ1-1; D is ambiguous. V lost 5 bases, J lost 0 bases, and 13 bases lay in between. CDR1 and CDR2 (germline): SEHNR, FQNEAQ (reference sequence). This CDR3 is built from 15 residues. As DNA, the CDR3 is TGTGCCAGCAGCCGAGACAATACTATGAACACTGAAGCTTTCTTT. This encodes CASSRDNTMNTEAFF.

The table lists this clonotype with a few counts. The chain combines TRBV19 with TRBJ2-1, with D unclear. V lost 1 base and J lost 7, with 17 bases in between. This CDR3 spans 16 amino acids. From germline, CDR1 is LNHDA and CDR2 SQIVND (reference sequence). The chain's CDR3 is CASSIAGMVGGNEQFF. The CDR3 DNA sequence: TGTGCCAGTAGTATAGCCGGCATGGTCGGTGGGAATGAGCAGTTCTTC.

The rearrangement links TRBV29-1 to TRBJ2-1; possibly TRBD1 or TRBD2 for D (6 bases each). Germline values: CDR1 SQVTM, CDR2 ANQGSEA. The CDR3 contains 16 residues. V lost 4 bases to trimming and J lost 1 base, with 17 bases between them. The CDR3 nucleotides read TGCAGCGTTGTAGAGGGGGGCGAACTGTCCTACAATGAGCAGTTCTTC. Its protein product is CSVVEGGELSYNEQFF.

This clonotype was found many times. The chain has TRBV7-2 and TRBJ1-2, with TRBD1 identical over 9 bases. Germline V CDR1 and CDR2: SGHTA, FQGNSA. V shed 4 bases, J shed 5 bases, and the junction held 8 bases outside the gene matches. There are 15 residues in the CDR3. The CDR3 bases are TGTGCCAGCAGCTCATCAGCCGGGACAGGGTATGGCTACACCTTC. Residues: CASSSSAGTGYGYTF.

This clonotype was seen repeatedly, ten times or more. The chain recombines TRBV7-2 with TRBJ2-1, with D tentatively TRBD2 (7 bases). CDR1 and CDR2 (germline): SGHTA, FQGNSA. The CDR3 runs to 17 residues. Trimming removed 4 bases from V and 0 bases from J, with 16 bases in between. The CDR3 DNA reads TGTGCCAGCAGCTCCCCGAGGGGGGGGAGCTCCTACAATGAGCAGTTCTTC. Translation gives CASSSPRGGSSYNEQFF.

This clonotype was counted only a few times. The V and J genes are TRBV12-3 or TRBV12-4 and TRBJ1-1; maybe TRBD1 (5 bases). This CDR3 spans 15 amino acids. V shed 0 bases and J shed 5 bases, with 13 bases lying between them. CDR3 amino acids: CASSLASGRGTEAFF. The DNA of the CDR3 is TGTGCCAGCAGTTTAGCAAGTGGGAGGGGTACTGAAGCTTTCTTT.

The V call is TRBV6-2 or TRBV6-3, the J call TRBJ2-7; D gene unclear. Germline V CDR1 and CDR2: MNHEY, SVGEGT. This CDR3 is 13 amino acids long. Trimming pared 2 bases from V and 3 bases from J, leaving 8 bases between. The CDR3 DNA reads TGTGCCAGCAGTTACATCGCCAGCTACGAGCAGTACGTC. As protein: CASSYIASYEQYV.

Many counts were recorded for this clonotype. The chain has TRBV7-3 and TRBJ2-2; unclear D gene. The V end lost 4 bases, the J end lost 0 bases, and 3 bases lay between the germline ends. This CDR3 has 13 amino acids. CDR1 is SGHTA, CDR2 FQGTGA, per germline. The CDR3 loop is CASSWANTGELFF. DNA of the CDR3: TGTGCCAGCAGCTGGGCGAACACCGGGGAGCTGTTTTTT.

This clonotype was seen more than once but under ten times. The chain couples TRBV4-1 to TRBJ2-1; 12 bases map to TRBD2. The CDR3 contains 20 residues. The junction had 12 bases not matched to a gene; V was cut back by 3 bases and J by 0 bases. Germline CDR1 reads MGHRA; CDR2 reads YSYEKL. The CDR3: CASSQEPGLAGPGSYNEQFF. Here the CDR3 DNA reads TGCGCCAGCAGCCAGGAACCGGGACTAGCGGGCCCCGGCTCCTACAATGAGCAGTTCTTC.

The chain couples TRBV7-2 to TRBJ1-3, with 7 bases fitting TRBD1. This CDR3 contains 16 residues. With 5 bases clipped from V and 0 bases from J, the junction kept 7 bases outside the gene matches. Germline CDR1 and CDR2: SGHTA and FQGNSA. The CDR3 loop is CASSEGQFFSGNTIYF. CDR3 nucleotides: TGTGCCAGCAGCGAGGGACAGTTTTTCTCTGGAAACACCATATATTTT.

This chain uses TRBV6-6 with TRBJ1-3, with D possibly matching TRBD1 (5 bases). Germline loops: CDR1 MNHNY, CDR2 SVGAGI (reference sequence). Trimming took 4 bases from V and 0 from J, leaving 16 bases between them. The CDR3 is made up of 17 amino acids. This chain's CDR3 is CASSFPGLGDSGNTIYF. CDR3 in DNA: TGTGCCAGCAGTTTCCCAGGGCTGGGGGACTCTGGAAACACCATATATTTT.

In DNA form, the CDR3 reads TGTGCCAGCAGTTTAGCTCCTCCGCAATACGAGCAGTACTTC. Translation: CASSLAPPQYEQYF. The chain links TRBV28 to TRBJ2-7; D uncertain. CDR1 MDHEN and CDR2 SYDVKM come from the germline V gene. This CDR3 is built from 14 residues. Trimming took off 2 bases at V and 4 bases at J, with 12 bases between the two ends. Using reference TRBV28 and TRBJ2-7 for the parts outside the CDR3, the full variable domain is DVKVTQSSRYLVKRTGEKVFLECVQDMDHENMFWYRQDPGLGLRLIYFSYDVKMKEKGDIPEGYSVSREKKERFSLILESASTNQTSMYLCASSLAPPQYEQYFGPGTRLTVT.

The chain is built from TRBV7-9 and TRBJ2-4; 10 nucleotides align to TRBD1. Looked up from germline, CDR1 is SEHNR and CDR2 is FQNEAQ (reference sequence). This CDR3 region has 18 residues. The junction had 13 bases not matched to a gene; V was cut back by 6 bases and J by 2 bases. DNA of the CDR3: TGTGCCAGCAGTTCCACCACCGACAGGGGGCGACCCAAAAACATTCAGTACTTC. As protein: CASSSTTDRGRPKNIQYF.

The sample holds a few counts of this clonotype. V gene TRBV12-3 or TRBV12-4 combines with J gene TRBJ2-1, with D tentatively TRBD2 (6 bases). The CDR3 extends over 16 amino acids. The V gene lost 5 bases and the J gene lost 1 base, with 15 bases spanning the gap. CDR3: CASSKGTLSSYNEQFF. CDR3 sequence (DNA): TGTGCCAGCAGTAAAGGGACTCTTAGTTCCTACAATGAGCAGTTCTTC.

This clonotype appeared many times. V gene TRBV7-9 combines with J gene TRBJ1-3; 9 positions match TRBD1. V lost 6 bases to trimming and J lost 4 bases; unmatched junction nucleotides: 10. The CDR3 has 16 residues. CDR1 and CDR2 from the germline V gene are SEHNR and FQNEAQ (reference sequence). CDR3 protein: CASRQLRQGEGNTIYF. The CDR3 DNA reads as TGTGCCAGCAGGCAATTACGACAGGGGGAAGGAAACACCATATATTTT. The whole variable domain, remainder taken from reference TRBV7-9 and TRBJ1-3, is DTGVSQNPRHKITKRGQNVTFRCDPISEHNRLYWYRQTLGQGPEFLTYFQNEAQLEKSRLLSDRFSAERPKGSFSTLEIQRTEQGDSAMYLCASRQLRQGEGNTIYFGEGSWLTVV.

The J gene is TRBJ1-5, the V gene TRBV19; unclear D gene. The germline V gene encodes CDR1 LNHDA and CDR2 SQIVND (reference sequence). V was cut by 0 bases and J by 0 bases, with 6 bases left in between. The CDR3 loop spans 15 amino acids. The CDR3 sequence is CASSIEEYSNQPQHF. CDR3 nucleotide sequence: TGTGCCAGTAGTATAGAAGAGTATAGCAATCAGCCCCAGCATTTT.